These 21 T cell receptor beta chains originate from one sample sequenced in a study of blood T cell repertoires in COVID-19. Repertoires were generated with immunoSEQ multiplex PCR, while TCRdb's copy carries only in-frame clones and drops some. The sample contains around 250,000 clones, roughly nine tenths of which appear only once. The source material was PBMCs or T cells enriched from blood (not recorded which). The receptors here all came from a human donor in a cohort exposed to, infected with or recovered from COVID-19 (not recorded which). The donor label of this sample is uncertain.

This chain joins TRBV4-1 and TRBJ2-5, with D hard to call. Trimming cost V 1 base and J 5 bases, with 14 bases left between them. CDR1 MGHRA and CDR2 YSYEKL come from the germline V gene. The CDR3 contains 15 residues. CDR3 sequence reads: CASSQAVAGLETQYF. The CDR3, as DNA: TGCGCCAGCAGCCAAGCGGTGGCAGGATTGGAGACCCAGTACTTC.

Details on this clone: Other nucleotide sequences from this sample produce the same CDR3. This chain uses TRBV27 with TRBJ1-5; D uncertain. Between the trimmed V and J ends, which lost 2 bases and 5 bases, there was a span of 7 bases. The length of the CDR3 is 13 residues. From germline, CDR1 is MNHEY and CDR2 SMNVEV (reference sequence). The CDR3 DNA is TGTGCCAGCAGTTTAGGCCGGGATCAGCCCCAGCATTTT. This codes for CASSLGRDQPQHF.

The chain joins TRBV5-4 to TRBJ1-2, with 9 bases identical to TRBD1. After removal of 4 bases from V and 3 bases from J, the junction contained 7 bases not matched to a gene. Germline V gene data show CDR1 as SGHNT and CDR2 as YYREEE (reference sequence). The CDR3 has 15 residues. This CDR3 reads CASSKRQGEHYGYTF. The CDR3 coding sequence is TGTGCCAGCAGCAAACGACAGGGGGAACACTATGGCTACACCTTC.

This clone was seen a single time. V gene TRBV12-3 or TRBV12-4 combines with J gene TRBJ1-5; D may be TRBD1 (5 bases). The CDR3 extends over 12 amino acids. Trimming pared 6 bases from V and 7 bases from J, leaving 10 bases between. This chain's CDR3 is CASRMGLQPQHF. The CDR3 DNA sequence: TGTGCCAGCAGGATGGGGCTGCAGCCCCAGCATTTT.

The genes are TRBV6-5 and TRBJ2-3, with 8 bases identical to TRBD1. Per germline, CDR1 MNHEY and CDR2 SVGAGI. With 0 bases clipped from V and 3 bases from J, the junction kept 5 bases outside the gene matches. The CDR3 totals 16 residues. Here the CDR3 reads CASSYSAGGETDTQYF. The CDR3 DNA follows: TGTGCCAGCAGTTACTCAGCAGGGGGCGAAACAGATACGCAGTATTTT.

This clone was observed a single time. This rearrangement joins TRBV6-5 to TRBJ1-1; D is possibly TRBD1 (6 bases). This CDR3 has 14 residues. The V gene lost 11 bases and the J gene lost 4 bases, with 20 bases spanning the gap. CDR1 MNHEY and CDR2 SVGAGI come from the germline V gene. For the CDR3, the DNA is TGTGCCGCTGAGGACAGAGGCCAAACCACTGAAGCTTTCTTT. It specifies CAAEDRGQTTEAFF.

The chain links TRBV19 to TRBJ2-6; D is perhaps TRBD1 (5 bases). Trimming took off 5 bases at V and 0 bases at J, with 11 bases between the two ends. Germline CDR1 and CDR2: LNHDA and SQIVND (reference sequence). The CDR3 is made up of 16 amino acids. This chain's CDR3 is CASSWGVGSGANVLTF. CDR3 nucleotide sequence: TGTGCCAGTAGTTGGGGCGTGGGCTCTGGGGCCAACGTCCTGACTTTC.

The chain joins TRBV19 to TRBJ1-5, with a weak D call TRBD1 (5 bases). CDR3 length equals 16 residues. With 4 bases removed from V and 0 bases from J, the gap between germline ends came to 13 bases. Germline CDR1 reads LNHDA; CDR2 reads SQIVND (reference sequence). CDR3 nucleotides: TGTGCCAGTAGTAATACAGGTCCTGTTAGCAATCAGCCCCAGCATTTT. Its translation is CASSNTGPVSNQPQHF.

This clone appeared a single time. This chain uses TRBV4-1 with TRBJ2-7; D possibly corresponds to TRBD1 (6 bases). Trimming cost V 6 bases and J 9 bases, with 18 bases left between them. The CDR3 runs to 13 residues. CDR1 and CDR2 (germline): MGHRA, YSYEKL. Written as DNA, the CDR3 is TGCGCCAGCAGTCGAGCCAGGGGATGGGGGCAGTACTTC. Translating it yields CASSRARGWGQYF.

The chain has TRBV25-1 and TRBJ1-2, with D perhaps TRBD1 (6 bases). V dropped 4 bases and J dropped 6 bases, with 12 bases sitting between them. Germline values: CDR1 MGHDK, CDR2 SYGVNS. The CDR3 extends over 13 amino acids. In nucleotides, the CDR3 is TGTGCCAGCAGTGCGACAGGTGTGGATGGCTACACCTTC. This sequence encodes CASSATGVDGYTF.

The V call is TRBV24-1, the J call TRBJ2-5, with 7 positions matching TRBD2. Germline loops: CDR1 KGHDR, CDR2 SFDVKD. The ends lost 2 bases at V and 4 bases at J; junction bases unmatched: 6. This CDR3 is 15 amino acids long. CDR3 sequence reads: CATSDWEGRRETQYF. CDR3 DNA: TGTGCCACCAGTGATTGGGAGGGGCGCCGAGAGACCCAGTACTTC.

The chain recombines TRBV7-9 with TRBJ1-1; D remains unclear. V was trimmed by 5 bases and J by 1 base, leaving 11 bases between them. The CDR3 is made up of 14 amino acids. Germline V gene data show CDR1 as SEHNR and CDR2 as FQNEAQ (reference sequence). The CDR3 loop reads CASSQQGRNTEAFF. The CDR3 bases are TGTGCCAGCAGCCAGCAAGGGAGGAACACTGAAGCTTTCTTT.

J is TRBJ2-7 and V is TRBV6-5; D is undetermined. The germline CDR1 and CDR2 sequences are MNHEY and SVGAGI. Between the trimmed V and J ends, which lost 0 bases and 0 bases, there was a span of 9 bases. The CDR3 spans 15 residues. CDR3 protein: CASSYSSTSSYEQYF. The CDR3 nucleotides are TGTGCCAGCAGTTACTCGTCCACGAGCTCCTACGAGCAGTACTTC.

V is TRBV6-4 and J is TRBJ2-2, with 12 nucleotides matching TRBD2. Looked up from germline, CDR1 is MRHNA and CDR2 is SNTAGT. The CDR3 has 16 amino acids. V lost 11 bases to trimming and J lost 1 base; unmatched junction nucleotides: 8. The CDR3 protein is CASRTSGDRNTGELFF. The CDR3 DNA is TGTGCCTCCCGGACTAGCGGGGACCGGAACACCGGGGAGCTGTTTTTT.

The CDR3 loop is CASSLPTGSYNEQFF. The CDR3 DNA reads as TGTGCCTCTTCCCTCCCAACGGGGTCCTACAATGAGCAGTTCTTC. The chain uses TRBV19 and TRBJ2-1; TRBD2 might be the D (5 bases). Germline V gene sequence: CDR1 LNHDA, CDR2 SQIVND (reference sequence). Between the trimmed V and J ends, which lost 11 bases and 1 base, there was a span of 18 bases. The CDR3 contains 15 residues.

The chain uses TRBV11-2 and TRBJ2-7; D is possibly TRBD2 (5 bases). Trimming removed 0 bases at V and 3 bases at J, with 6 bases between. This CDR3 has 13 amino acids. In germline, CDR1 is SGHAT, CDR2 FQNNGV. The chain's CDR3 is CASSLEGGYEQYF. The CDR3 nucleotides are TGTGCCAGCAGCTTAGAAGGAGGCTACGAGCAGTACTTC.

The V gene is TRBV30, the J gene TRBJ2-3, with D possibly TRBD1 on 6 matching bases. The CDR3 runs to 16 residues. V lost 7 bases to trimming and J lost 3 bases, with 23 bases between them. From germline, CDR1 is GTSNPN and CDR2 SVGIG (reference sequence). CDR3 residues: CAFSTVAPGETDTQYF. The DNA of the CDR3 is TGTGCCTTTTCAACCGTCGCCCCAGGGGAGACAGATACGCAGTATTTT.

CDR3: CASSATGGEFSPLHF. The CDR3 coding sequence is TGTGCCAGCAGCGCCACAGGAGGGGAATTTTCACCCCTCCACTTT. The genes are TRBV9 and TRBJ1-6, with D tentatively TRBD1 (5 bases). The CDR3 runs 15 residues. CDR1 and CDR2 (germline): SGDLS, YYNGEE. With 3 bases removed from V and 9 bases from J, the gap between germline ends came to 16 bases.

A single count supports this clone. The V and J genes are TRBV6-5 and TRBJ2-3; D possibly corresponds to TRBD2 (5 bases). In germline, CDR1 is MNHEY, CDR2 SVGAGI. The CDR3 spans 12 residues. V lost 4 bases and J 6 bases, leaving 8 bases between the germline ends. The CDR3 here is CASSSPGDTQYF. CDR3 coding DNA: TGTGCCAGCAGTTCCCCGGGGGATACGCAGTATTTT.

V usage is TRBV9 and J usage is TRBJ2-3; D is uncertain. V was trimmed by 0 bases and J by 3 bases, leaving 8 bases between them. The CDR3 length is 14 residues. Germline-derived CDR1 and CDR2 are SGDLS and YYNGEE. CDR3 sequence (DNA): TGTGCCAGCAGCGTAGACGCTCGGACAGATACGCAGTATTTT. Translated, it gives CASSVDARTDTQYF.

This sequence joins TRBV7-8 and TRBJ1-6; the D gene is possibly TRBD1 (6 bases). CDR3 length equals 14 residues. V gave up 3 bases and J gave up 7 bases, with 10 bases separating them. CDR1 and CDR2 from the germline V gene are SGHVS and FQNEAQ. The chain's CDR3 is CASSFGQPNSPLHF. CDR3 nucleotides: TGTGCCAGCAGCTTTGGACAGCCAAATTCACCCCTCCACTTT.